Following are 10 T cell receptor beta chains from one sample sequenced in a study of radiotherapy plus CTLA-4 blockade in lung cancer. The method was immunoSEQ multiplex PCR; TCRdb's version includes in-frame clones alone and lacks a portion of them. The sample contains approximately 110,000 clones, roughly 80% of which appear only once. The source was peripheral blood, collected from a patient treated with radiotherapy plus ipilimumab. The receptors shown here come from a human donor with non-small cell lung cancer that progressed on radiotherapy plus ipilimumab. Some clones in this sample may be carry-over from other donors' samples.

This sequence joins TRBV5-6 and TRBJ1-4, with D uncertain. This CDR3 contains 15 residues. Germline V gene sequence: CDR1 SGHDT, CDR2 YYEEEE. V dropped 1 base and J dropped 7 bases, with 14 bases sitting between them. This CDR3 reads CASSLIPGNGEKLFF. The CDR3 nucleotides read TGTGCCAGCAGCTTGATTCCGGGGAATGGTGAAAAACTGTTTTTT. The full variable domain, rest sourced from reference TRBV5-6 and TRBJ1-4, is DAGVTQSPTHLIKTRGQQVTLRCSPKSGHDTVSWYQQALGQGPQFIFQYYEEEERQRGNFPDRFSGHQFPNYSSELNVNALLLGDSALYLCASSLIPGNGEKLFFGSGTQLSVL.

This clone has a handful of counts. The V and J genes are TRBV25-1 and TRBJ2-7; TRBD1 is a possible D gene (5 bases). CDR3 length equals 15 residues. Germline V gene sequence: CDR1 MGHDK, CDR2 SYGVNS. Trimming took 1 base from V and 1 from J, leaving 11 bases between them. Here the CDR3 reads CASSESRQGSYEQYF. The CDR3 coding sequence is TGTGCCAGCAGTGAATCTCGGCAGGGATCCTACGAGCAGTACTTC.

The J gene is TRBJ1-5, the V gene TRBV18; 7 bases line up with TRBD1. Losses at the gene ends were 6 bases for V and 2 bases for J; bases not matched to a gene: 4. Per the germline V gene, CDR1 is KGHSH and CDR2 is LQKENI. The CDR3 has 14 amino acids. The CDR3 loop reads CASSLQGRNQPQHF. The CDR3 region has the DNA TGTGCCAGCTCGCTACAGGGGCGCAATCAGCCCCAGCATTTT. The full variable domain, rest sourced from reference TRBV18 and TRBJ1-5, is NAGVMQNPRHLVRRRGQEARLRCSPMKGHSHVYWYRQLPEEGLKFMVYLQKENIIDESGMPKERFSAEFPKEGPSILRIQQVVRGDSAAYFCASSLQGRNQPQHFGDGTRLSIL.

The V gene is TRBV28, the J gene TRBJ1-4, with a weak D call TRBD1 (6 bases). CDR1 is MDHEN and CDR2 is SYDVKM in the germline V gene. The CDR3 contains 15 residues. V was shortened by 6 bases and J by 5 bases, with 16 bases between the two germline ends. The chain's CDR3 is CASSRRGAGNEKLFF. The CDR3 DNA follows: TGTGCCAGCAGCCGCAGGGGCGCGGGGAATGAAAAACTGTTTTTT.

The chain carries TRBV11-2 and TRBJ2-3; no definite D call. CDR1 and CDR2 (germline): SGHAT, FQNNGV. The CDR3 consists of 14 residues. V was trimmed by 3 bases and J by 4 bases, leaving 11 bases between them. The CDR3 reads CASSFIQFADTQYF. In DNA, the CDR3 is TGTGCCAGCAGCTTTATCCAGTTTGCAGATACGCAGTATTTT.

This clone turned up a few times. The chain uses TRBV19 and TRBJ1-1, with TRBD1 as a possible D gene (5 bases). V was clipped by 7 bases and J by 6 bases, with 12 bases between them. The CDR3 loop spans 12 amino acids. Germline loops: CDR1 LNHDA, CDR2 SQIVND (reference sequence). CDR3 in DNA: TGTGCCAGTACCTCTGACAGAGCTGAAGCTTTCTTT. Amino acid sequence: CASTSDRAEAFF.

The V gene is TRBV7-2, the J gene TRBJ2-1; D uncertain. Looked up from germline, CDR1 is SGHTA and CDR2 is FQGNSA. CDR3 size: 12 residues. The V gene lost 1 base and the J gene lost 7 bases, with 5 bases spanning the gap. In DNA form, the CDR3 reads TGTGCCAGCAGCTTAGTTACGAATGAGCAGTTCTTC. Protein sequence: CASSLVTNEQFF.

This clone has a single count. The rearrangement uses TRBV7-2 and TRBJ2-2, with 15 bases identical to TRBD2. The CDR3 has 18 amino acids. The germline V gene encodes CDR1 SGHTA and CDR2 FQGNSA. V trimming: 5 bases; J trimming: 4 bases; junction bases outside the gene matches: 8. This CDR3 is CASSPRGLAGGVTGELFF. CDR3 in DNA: TGTGCCAGCAGCCCGCGAGGACTAGCGGGGGGGGTCACCGGGGAGCTGTTTTTT.

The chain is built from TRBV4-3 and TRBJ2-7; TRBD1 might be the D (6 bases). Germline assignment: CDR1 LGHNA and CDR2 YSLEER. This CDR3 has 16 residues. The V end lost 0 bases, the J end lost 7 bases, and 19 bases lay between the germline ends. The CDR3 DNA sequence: TGCGCCAGCAGCCAAGACTTACAGGGTTTTACGCGGGAGCAGTACTTC. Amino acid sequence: CASSQDLQGFTREQYF.

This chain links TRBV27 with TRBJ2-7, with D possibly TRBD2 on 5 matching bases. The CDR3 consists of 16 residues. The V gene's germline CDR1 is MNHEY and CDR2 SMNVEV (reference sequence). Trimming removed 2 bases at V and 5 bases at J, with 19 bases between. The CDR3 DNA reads TGTGCCAGCAGTTTAAGTCCCGGGGTCCCCCACCACGAGCAGTACTTC. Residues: CASSLSPGVPHHEQYF.